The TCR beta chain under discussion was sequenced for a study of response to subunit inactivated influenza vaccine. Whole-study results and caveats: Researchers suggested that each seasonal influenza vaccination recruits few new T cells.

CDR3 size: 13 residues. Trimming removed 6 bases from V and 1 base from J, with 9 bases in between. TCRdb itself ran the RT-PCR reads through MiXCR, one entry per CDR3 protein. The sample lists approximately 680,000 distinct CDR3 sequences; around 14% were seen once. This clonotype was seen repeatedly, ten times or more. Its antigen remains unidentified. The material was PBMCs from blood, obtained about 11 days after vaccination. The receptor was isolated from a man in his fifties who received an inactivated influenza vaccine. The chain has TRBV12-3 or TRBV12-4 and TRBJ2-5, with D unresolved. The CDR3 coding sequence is TGTGCCAGCAGAACACTCGGCCAAGAGACCCAGTACTTC. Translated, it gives CASRTLGQETQYF.